These 26 T cell receptor beta chains came from one sample sequenced in a study of T cells in Graves' hyperthyroidism and ophthalmopathy. TCR beta CDR3 region amplification was performed from RNA transcripts. HTBI primers were used for first-round RT-PCR of the TCR CDR3. TCRdb reprocessed the multiplex PCR reads via MiXCR and lists one record per CDR3 protein. The repertoire holds under 450,000 distinct CDR3 sequences, roughly 14% seen once, with roughly 15% in the top ten. Material: blood. The receptor source for this set is a woman between 18 and 29 years old with Graves' hyperthyroidism.

This chain uses TRBV6-5 with TRBJ1-2; the D is unclear. Germline V gene sequence: CDR1 MNHEY, CDR2 SVGAGI. There are 13 residues in the CDR3. V was cut by 0 bases and J by 7 bases, with 9 bases left in between. The CDR3 loop reads CASSYSLTGGYTF. In DNA, the CDR3 is TGTGCCAGCAGTTACTCGTTGACGGGTGGCTACACCTTC.

This clonotype was observed many times. The rearrangement joins TRBV6-1 to TRBJ2-7; the D gene is possibly TRBD1 (6 bases). The V and J ends lost 3 bases and 3 bases respectively, with 9 bases between them. From germline, CDR1 is MNHNS and CDR2 SASEGT. The CDR3 is 13 amino acids. The CDR3 spells CASSDRGSYEQYF. The CDR3 bases are TGTGCCAGCAGTGACAGGGGTAGCTACGAGCAGTACTTC.

In the case of this clonotype: This may arise from a read error, as a much more abundant clone is one base away. The chain carries TRBV20-1 and TRBJ2-1, with 12 positions matching TRBD2. J gave up 9 bases and V 6 bases, and 6 bases lay outside the gene matches. Germline V lookup: CDR1 DFQATT, CDR2 SNEGSKA (reference sequence). This CDR3 contains 13 residues. The CDR3 sequence is CSAGLAGNSEQFF. The CDR3 DNA follows: TGCAGTGCCGGACTAGCGGGGAACAGTGAGCAGTTCTTC.

CDR3 sequence reads: CASRHTGGWDGYTF. The DNA of the CDR3 is TGTGCCAGCAGACATACAGGGGGATGGGACGGCTACACCTTC. The chain has TRBV27 and TRBJ1-2; 8 nucleotides line up with TRBD1. This CDR3 spans 14 amino acids. V shed 6 bases and J 8 bases; nucleotides not matched to a gene: 11. The germline V gene encodes CDR1 MNHEY and CDR2 SMNVEV (reference sequence).

This clonotype has a handful of counts. The chain employs TRBV7-3 and TRBJ1-1; no clear D. Germline-derived CDR1 and CDR2 are SGHTA and FQGTGA. V was clipped by 2 bases and J by 5 bases, with 12 bases between them. This CDR3 has 14 residues. The CDR3 region has the DNA TGTGCCAGCAGCTTAGATCCAGCCTCGACTGAAGCTTTCTTT. Its protein is CASSLDPASTEAFF.

This clonotype has a single count. This rearrangement joins TRBV28 to TRBJ2-7, with 14 bases aligning to TRBD2. This CDR3 has 15 residues. Germline lookup yields CDR1 MDHEN and CDR2 SYDVKM. Germline trimming cut 5 bases from V and 7 bases from J; bases unmatched to any gene: 7. CDR3 loop: CASSHPGLAGAEQYF. CDR3 nucleotide sequence: TGTGCCAGCAGTCACCCGGGACTAGCGGGAGCGGAGCAGTACTTC. Supplemented by reference TRBV28 and TRBJ2-7, the full variable domain reads DVKVTQSSRYLVKRTGEKVFLECVQDMDHENMFWYRQDPGLGLRLIYFSYDVKMKEKGDIPEGYSVSREKKERFSLILESASTNQTSMYLCASSHPGLAGAEQYFGPGTRLTVT.

This clonotype appeared many times. The rearrangement joins TRBV12-3 or TRBV12-4 to TRBJ1-2; D remains ambiguous. Between the trimmed V and J ends, which lost 3 bases and 4 bases, there was a span of 9 bases. The length of the CDR3 is 13 residues. CDR3: CASSFGEPYGYTF. DNA of the CDR3: TGTGCCAGCAGTTTTGGTGAGCCCTATGGCTACACCTTC.

This clonotype was counted ten times or more. V is TRBV3-1 and J is TRBJ2-2; D unclear. V was shortened by 6 bases and J by 6 bases, with 14 bases between the two germline ends. The CDR3 is 14 amino acids. Germline CDR1 reads LGHDT; CDR2 reads YNNKEL (reference sequence). The CDR3 coding sequence is TGTGCCAGCAGAGAGTCGGTAAGGGCCGGGGAGCTGTTTTTT. It encodes CASRESVRAGELFF.

This clonotype was observed many times. The chain couples TRBV9 to TRBJ2-5; 10 nucleotides agree with TRBD2. Germline V lookup: CDR1 SGDLS, CDR2 YYNGEE. The V and J ends lost 0 bases and 5 bases, in that order; junction bases with no gene match: 10. This CDR3 comprises 17 residues. CDR3 amino acids: CASSVGYRRLAGETQYF. The CDR3 region has the DNA TGTGCCAGCAGCGTAGGGTATCGGAGACTAGCGGGTGAGACCCAGTACTTC.

This clonotype was recorded at least ten times. The CDR3 bases are TGTGCCACCAGTGGTACGACAGGGTCGGGAAATCAGCCCCAGCATTTT. It is translated as CATSGTTGSGNQPQHF. V and J are TRBV24-1 and TRBJ1-5, with 7 bases fitting TRBD1. V shed 5 bases and J 4 bases; nucleotides not matched to a gene: 10. Germline V gives CDR1 KGHDR, CDR2 SFDVKD. This CDR3 spans 16 amino acids.

This clonotype was picked up a small number of times. V usage is TRBV6-1 and J usage is TRBJ1-6; TRBD1 matches at 7 bases. The CDR3 is 16 residues long. CDR1 and CDR2 from the germline V gene are MNHNS and SASEGT. The trim removed 6 bases at V and 5 bases at J, leaving 10 bases unmatched. The CDR3 is CASSPRQGRHNSPLHF. The CDR3 DNA is TGTGCCAGCAGCCCGAGACAGGGTCGGCATAATTCACCCCTCCACTTT.

At least ten counts were recorded for this clonotype. DNA of the CDR3: TGTGCCAGCAGTGAAGGGCGAGGACAGGGGACTTTCTTT. Protein: CASSEGRGQGTFF. The V call is TRBV2, the J call TRBJ1-1; 9 bases agree with TRBD1. The CDR3 consists of 13 residues. The germline V gene encodes CDR1 SNHLY and CDR2 FYNNEI. The junction had 6 bases not matched to a gene; V was cut back by 1 base and J by 12 bases.

The gene calls are TRBV7-9 and TRBJ1-1; possible D gene TRBD1, 5 bases. Germline assignment: CDR1 SEHNR and CDR2 FQNEAQ (reference sequence). The CDR3 sequence is 15 residues long. V lost 5 bases to trimming and J lost 4 bases, with 17 bases between them. The CDR3 loop reads CASSIPRGMSTEAFF. For the CDR3, the DNA is TGTGCCAGCAGCATACCGAGGGGAATGAGCACTGAAGCTTTCTTT.

This clonotype was seen at least ten times. One end of the junction varies from germline; a read error may be responsible. The J gene is TRBJ1-1, the V gene TRBV27; D is ambiguous. CDR1 and CDR2 from the germline V gene are MNHEY and SMNVEV (reference sequence). This CDR3 comprises 14 residues. The CDR3 protein is CASSLWRANTEAFF. Here the CDR3 DNA reads TGTGCCAGCAGCTTATGGAGGGCGAACACTGAAGCTTTCTTT.

This clonotype was observed at least ten times. The CDR3 bases are TGCAGTGCTAGAGCACCAGGGGGACTACTCGGGACCCAGTACTTC. It specifies CSARAPGGLLGTQYF. The chain has TRBV20-1 and TRBJ2-5; D may be TRBD1 or TRBD2 (7 bases each). The V gene's germline CDR1 is DFQATT and CDR2 SNEGSKA (reference sequence). The CDR3 is made up of 15 amino acids. V was trimmed by 1 base and J by 7 bases, leaving 19 bases between them.

This rearrangement joins TRBV2 to TRBJ1-5, with D tentatively TRBD1 (5 bases). V was cut by 5 bases and J by 0 bases, with 11 bases left in between. The CDR3 sequence is 15 residues long. Germline V CDR1 and CDR2: SNHLY, FYNNEI. The CDR3 DNA is TGTGCCAGCAGTCAAGGGGCTTTTAGCAATCAGCCCCAGCATTTT. Translating gives CASSQGAFSNQPQHF.

This clonotype was seen a handful of times. J is TRBJ2-5 and V is TRBV6-2 or TRBV6-3, with 9 bases lining up with TRBD2. V shed 5 bases and J 5 bases; nucleotides not matched to a gene: 9. Germline lookup yields CDR1 MNHEY and CDR2 SVGEGT. The CDR3 has 15 amino acids. The CDR3 loop is CASSPGTSFRETQYF. For the CDR3, the DNA is TGTGCCAGCAGTCCAGGGACTAGCTTCCGGGAGACCCAGTACTTC.

This clonotype was picked up a small number of times. V and J are TRBV11-2 and TRBJ2-5, with TRBD1 matching 8 bases. CDR3 length: 15 amino acids. Germline V gene sequence: CDR1 SGHAT, CDR2 FQNNGV. The V and J ends lost 6 bases and 5 bases, in that order; junction bases with no gene match: 11. CDR3 protein: CASSGGTGPGETQYF. The CDR3 bases are TGTGCCAGCAGTGGGGGGACAGGCCCCGGGGAGACCCAGTACTTC.

The gene calls are TRBV20-1 and TRBJ1-1; D is possibly TRBD1 (5 bases). V was clipped by 2 bases and J by 1 base, with 17 bases between them. Per germline, CDR1 DFQATT and CDR2 SNEGSKA (reference sequence). This CDR3 is built from 16 residues. CDR3: CSARRWGGTRNTEAFF. As DNA, the CDR3 is TGCAGTGCTAGAAGATGGGGGGGGACTAGGAACACTGAAGCTTTCTTT.

At least ten counts were recorded for this clonotype. This sequence joins TRBV3-1 and TRBJ1-2; a possible D gene is TRBD1 (5 bases). The ends were cut back, 1 base at V and 2 bases at J, with 5 bases in the middle. The germline CDR1 and CDR2 sequences are LGHDT and YNNKEL (reference sequence). This CDR3 comprises 13 residues. The CDR3 spells CASSQGGNYGYTF. As DNA, the CDR3 is TGTGCCAGCAGCCAAGGGGGGAACTATGGCTACACCTTC.

This clonotype was seen repeatedly, ten times or more. This sequence joins TRBV12-3 or TRBV12-4 and TRBJ2-1, with D tentatively TRBD1 (6 bases). This CDR3 has 12 residues. With 4 bases removed from V and 10 bases from J, the gap between germline ends came to 11 bases. The CDR3 loop is CASSSGVMEQFF. DNA for the CDR3: TGTGCCAGCAGTTCAGGGGTTATGGAGCAGTTCTTC.

This clonotype was counted only a few times. The rearrangement joins TRBV7-6 to TRBJ2-2; D not certain. Trimming took 4 bases from V and 3 from J, leaving 12 bases between them. Germline V CDR1 and CDR2: SGHVS, FNYEAQ. The CDR3 has 15 residues. CDR3 sequence (DNA): TGTGCCAGCAGCTCAGGCGTACGGTACACCGGGGAGCTGTTTTTT. Encoded protein: CASSSGVRYTGELFF.

This clonotype was observed at least ten times. The chain employs TRBV6-1 and TRBJ1-5; the match to TRBD1 covers 7 bases. Germline CDR1 reads MNHNS; CDR2 reads SASEGT. With V trimmed by 7 bases and J by 3 bases, 9 bases remained unmatched. This CDR3 contains 15 residues. The CDR3 DNA follows: TGTGCCAGCATCACCGGGACAGAAAACAATCAGCCCCAGCATTTT. Translated, it gives CASITGTENNQPQHF.

At least ten counts were recorded for this clonotype. V is TRBV12-3 or TRBV12-4 and J is TRBJ1-2; D uncertain. V was pared by 6 bases and J by 7 bases, with 15 bases between. The CDR3 is made up of 13 amino acids. The CDR3 loop is CASRRRLTFGYTF. CDR3 coding DNA: TGTGCCAGCAGGCGTCGATTAACTTTTGGCTACACCTTC.

The V call is TRBV6-1, the J call TRBJ2-7, with 13 bases that match TRBD2. The V gene's germline CDR1 is MNHNS and CDR2 SASEGT. After removal of 2 bases from V and 3 bases from J, the junction contained 4 bases not matched to a gene. The CDR3 loop spans 16 amino acids. DNA of the CDR3: TGTGCCAGCAGTGAAAGTGGGACTAGCGGGGTCTACGAGCAGTACTTC. This sequence encodes CASSESGTSGVYEQYF.

Ten or more counts support this clonotype. The CDR3 DNA reads TGCAGTGCTAGACAACCGGGCGACGAAGCTTTCTTT. This encodes CSARQPGDEAFF. The rearrangement uses TRBV20-1 and TRBJ1-1, with no clear D. Trimming took off 2 bases at V and 8 bases at J, with 12 bases between the two ends. From germline, CDR1 is DFQATT and CDR2 SNEGSKA (reference sequence). The CDR3 is made up of 12 amino acids.